The 18 T cell receptor beta chains below come from one sample, sequenced in a study of regulatory T cells in long-lasting Graves disease. Construction of the TCR beta libraries employed iRepertoire HTBI primers in conjunction with Arm-PCR of CDR3 regions. TCRdb fed the multiplex PCR reads into MiXCR, producing one record per CDR3 protein. The sample has roughly 450,000 distinct CDR3 sequences; less than 25% are singletons. Time point: persistent/refractory GD, antithyroid drugs over 5 years with positive TRAb. PBMC RNA served as the TCR library source. The source material was peripheral blood mononuclear cells (PBMCs), sampled when the disease was refractory, from a patient treated with antithyroid drugs. These receptors were collected from a female donor with Graves disease.

The rearrangement uses TRBV11-2 and TRBJ2-2, with D tentatively TRBD1 (5 bases). The CDR3 has 16 amino acids. Germline CDR1 reads SGHAT; CDR2 reads FQNNGV. The germline V and J ends were trimmed by 1 base and 4 bases, with 13 bases remaining between them. CDR3 residues: CASSLAGLWGTGELFF. For the CDR3, the DNA is TGTGCCAGCAGCTTAGCAGGGCTTTGGGGCACCGGGGAGCTGTTTTTT.

Only a few counts were recorded for this clonotype. The chain couples TRBV20-1 to TRBJ2-7, with 8 bases fitting TRBD2. Germline CDR1 DFQATT, CDR2 SNEGSKA (reference sequence). This CDR3 comprises 15 residues. After removal of 1 base from V and 3 bases from J, the junction contained 8 bases not matched to a gene. The CDR3, as DNA: TGCAGTGCTAGAGCACGCGGGACTAGGTTCTACGAGCAGTACTTC. Encoded protein: CSARARGTRFYEQYF.

J is TRBJ1-1 and V is TRBV28; tentative D call: TRBD1 (5 bases). Germline V gives CDR1 MDHEN, CDR2 SYDVKM. The V gene lost 3 bases and the J gene lost 3 bases, with 11 bases spanning the gap. There are 14 residues in the CDR3. Here the CDR3 DNA reads TGTGCCAGCAGTTTTCCCAGGGCGTACACTGAAGCTTTCTTT. It specifies CASSFPRAYTEAFF.

This clonotype was detected a few times. The chain has TRBV6-1 and TRBJ2-7; 8 nucleotides align to TRBD1. The CDR3 loop spans 14 amino acids. With 7 bases clipped from V and 2 bases from J, the junction kept 7 bases outside the gene matches. From germline, CDR1 is MNHNS and CDR2 SASEGT. CDR3 loop: CASNPWDRTYEQYF. CDR3 nucleotide sequence: TGTGCCAGCAATCCGTGGGACAGGACCTACGAGCAGTACTTC.

This clonotype has a count of ten or more. V and J are TRBV7-2 and TRBJ1-1; TRBD1 matches at 8 bases. Germline CDR1 and CDR2: SGHTA and FQGNSA. Unmatched junction bases numbered 2, after V lost 3 bases and J lost 2 bases. CDR3 size: 14 residues. This CDR3 is CASSFAGGNTEAFF. The CDR3 nucleotides are TGTGCCAGCAGCTTCGCAGGGGGCAACACTGAAGCTTTCTTT.

This clonotype was seen ten or more times. The chain employs TRBV25-1 and TRBJ1-1; D might be TRBD1 (6 bases). Germline CDR1 reads MGHDK; CDR2 reads SYGVNS. The CDR3 runs 14 residues. Trimming stripped 3 bases from V and 3 bases from J, with 11 bases between. In nucleotides, the CDR3 is TGTGCCAGCAGTGAGTGGGGGCAGGACACTGAAGCTTTCTTT. Its protein is CASSEWGQDTEAFF.

Many counts were recorded for this clonotype. This sequence joins TRBV28 and TRBJ1-1, with TRBD1 as a possible D gene (5 bases). The CDR3 is 11 amino acids. Trimming left V 7 bases short and J 8 bases short, with 11 bases between. The germline gives CDR1 MDHEN, CDR2 SYDVKM. The CDR3 loop reads CASIVQEEAFF. CDR3 sequence (DNA): TGTGCCAGCATCGTACAGGAAGAAGCTTTCTTT. The variable domain in full, completed from reference TRBV28 and TRBJ1-1, reads DVKVTQSSRYLVKRTGEKVFLECVQDMDHENMFWYRQDPGLGLRLIYFSYDVKMKEKGDIPEGYSVSREKKERFSLILESASTNQTSMYLCASIVQEEAFFGQGTRLTVV.

The chain links TRBV6-9 to TRBJ1-6, with D hard to call. Trimming pared 2 bases from V and 4 bases from J, leaving 15 bases between. The CDR3 runs to 17 residues. Germline V gene lookup returns CDR1 MNHGY and CDR2 SVAAGI. Here the CDR3 reads CASSYRPSGWYNSPLHF. In nucleotides, the CDR3 is TGTGCCAGCAGTTATCGGCCGTCCGGGTGGTATAATTCACCCCTCCACTTT.

The V call is TRBV28, the J call TRBJ2-7, with 8 positions matching TRBD1. From germline, CDR1 is MDHEN and CDR2 SYDVKM. V dropped 4 bases and J dropped 6; count of bases not matched to a gene: 5. The CDR3 runs 13 residues. CDR3 bases: TGTGCCAGCAGTTGGACAGGGCTAATCGAGCAGTACTTC. This codes for CASSWTGLIEQYF.

This clonotype was seen many times. The chain combines TRBV2 with TRBJ1-2, with TRBD1 as a possible D gene (5 bases). Per germline, CDR1 SNHLY and CDR2 FYNNEI. Deletions cut 10 bases from V and 8 bases from J, with 8 bases between. This CDR3 contains 9 residues. The CDR3 DNA sequence: TGTGCCACCGGGGGGGGCTACACCTTC. Its protein is CATGGGYTF.

This clonotype was seen a few times. The V and J genes are TRBV2 and TRBJ2-7; 9 bases are shared with TRBD2. The CDR3 runs to 14 residues. CDR1 is SNHLY and CDR2 is FYNNEI in the germline V gene. The junction had 8 bases not matched to a gene; V was cut back by 4 bases and J by 7 bases. CDR3: CASSARREGKEQYF. The DNA for the CDR3 is TGTGCCAGCAGTGCCCGGCGGGAGGGGAAGGAGCAGTACTTC.

This clonotype was seen at least ten times. The J gene is TRBJ2-7, the V gene TRBV6-1; 9 nucleotides agree with TRBD2. The germline gives CDR1 MNHNS, CDR2 SASEGT. The CDR3 is 15 residues long. The junction had 11 bases not matched to a gene; V was cut back by 5 bases and J by 6 bases. This chain's CDR3 is CASSKGLARSLEQYF. The CDR3 DNA reads TGTGCCAGCAGTAAAGGACTAGCGCGAAGCCTCGAGCAGTACTTC.

The table lists this clonotype with a few counts. The V gene is TRBV15, the J gene TRBJ2-7, with 10 bases that match TRBD1. The length of the CDR3 is 22 residues. Germline trimming cut 0 bases from V and 2 bases from J; bases unmatched to any gene: 22. Germline CDR1 is LNHNV and CDR2 is YYDKDF (reference sequence). The CDR3: CATSREEDLTGGSLLGPYEQYF. CDR3 bases: TGTGCCACCAGCAGAGAAGAAGACTTGACAGGGGGCTCTCTACTCGGTCCCTACGAGCAGTACTTC.

Many counts were recorded for this clonotype. The V call is TRBV7-2, the J call TRBJ2-5; D gene uncertain. The CDR3 length is 14 residues. V dropped 5 bases and J dropped 5 bases, with 15 bases sitting between them. The germline CDR1 and CDR2 sequences are SGHTA and FQGNSA. The CDR3 reads CASSRSVLRETQYF. CDR3 bases: TGTGCCAGCAGCAGAAGCGTTCTGCGGGAGACCCAGTACTTC.

This clonotype was picked up one time. This could be a read error, since a much larger clone is one nucleotide away. This rearrangement joins TRBV27 to TRBJ1-4, with no clear D. Germline values: CDR1 MNHEY, CDR2 SMNVEV (reference sequence). The CDR3 has 14 amino acids. The CDR3 bases are TGTGCCAGCAGCTCCTATGCAACTAATGGAAAACTGTTTTTT. Translated: CASSSYATNGKLFF.

In the case of this clonotype: A much larger clone lies a single base off, so this may be a read error. The chain uses TRBV15 and TRBJ2-7; D may be TRBD1 or TRBD2 (5 bases each). The CDR3 sequence is 14 residues long. Germline V CDR1 and CDR2: LNHNV, YYDKDF (reference sequence). The CDR3 is CATSRPDGAGEQHF. The CDR3 nucleotides are TGTGCCACCAGCAGACCTGACGGGGCCGGGGAGCAGCACTTC.

The V and J genes are TRBV7-3 and TRBJ1-3; 7 bases are shared with TRBD1. This CDR3 is built from 15 residues. Germline CDR1 reads SGHTA; CDR2 reads FQGTGA. With V trimmed by 2 bases and J by 3 bases, 4 bases remained unmatched. In DNA, the CDR3 is TGTGCCAGCAGCTTAGAGGGGGCGCGTGGAAACACCATATATTTT. Amino acids: CASSLEGARGNTIYF.

The rearrangement joins TRBV10-2 to TRBJ2-7; the match to TRBD2 covers 8 bases. From germline, CDR1 is WSHSY and CDR2 SAAADI. V gave up 2 bases and J gave up 2 bases; unmatched junction bases: 8. The CDR3 consists of 16 residues. The CDR3 bases are TGCGCCAGCAGTGAGACAAGGACTAGCTGGACCTACGAGCAGTACTTC. Encoded protein: CASSETRTSWTYEQYF.